This T cell receptor (beta chain) was observed in a study of T cells in women clearing cervical HPV infection. Study summary: No precancer developed; the control's incident HPV16 infection cleared within 12 months. With HLA typing for only a few women, HLA confounding remains possible.

Method: immunoSEQ multiplex PCR; TCRdb's copy keeps in-frame clones and lacks some. The sample totals around 39,000 clones. This receptor was taken from a woman aged 18 to 75 with a cervical HPV16 infection that either progressed to CIN3+ or cleared (not recorded which). Sequenced sample: blood buffy coat.

The DNA read from the CDR3 is TGCAGTGCCCCGGGACAGTACTATGGC. This encodes CSAPGQYYG. The full CDR3 sequence reads CSAPGQYYGYTF. V and J are TRBV20-1 and TRBJ1-2; 7 positions agree with TRBD1. The read stops 3 residues short of the end of the CDR3; the missing end is completed from the germline J gene. CDR3 length: 12 residues. Germline V gene sequence: CDR1 DFQATT, CDR2 SNEGSKA (reference sequence). Losses at the gene ends were 6 bases for V and 3 bases for J; bases not matched to a gene: 4.